This passage covers 20 T cell receptor beta chains from one sample sequenced in a study of vaccination effects on CD4 cells after COVID-19. Clones were read by immunoSEQ multiplex PCR, and TCRdb kept only the in-frame ones, dropping some. The sample has some 22,000 clones, 73% seen once. These receptors have no identified antigens. Viral peptide pool expansion of antigen-specific CD4+ T cells preceded sequencing in the ViraFEST assay. Once cultured for 9 to 11 days, the cells underwent separation to obtain CD4+ T cells. Having tested negative for nucleocapsid antibodies, the vaccine recipients showed no prior SARS-CoV-2 infection. Specimen: CD4+ T cells from PBMCs cultured with HCoV-NL63 spike peptides, collected before COVID-19 vaccination. The receptors stem from a human donor who received a COVID-19 vaccine.

The V gene is TRBV5-4, the J gene TRBJ1-1, with 9 bases aligning to TRBD1. Germline V lookup: CDR1 SGHNT, CDR2 YYREEE (reference sequence). CDR3 length: 16 amino acids. V gave up 6 bases and J gave up 1 base; unmatched junction bases: 10. Here the CDR3 reads CASTRPGQGRNTEAFF. Here the CDR3 DNA reads TGTGCCAGCACCAGACCGGGACAGGGAAGGAACACTGAAGCTTTCTTT.

The chain joins TRBV2 to TRBJ2-7; 9 bases match TRBD1. Germline V gene data show CDR1 as SNHLY and CDR2 as FYNNEI. V shed 9 bases and J 0 bases; nucleotides not matched to a gene: 6. The CDR3 length is 14 residues. The CDR3 nucleotides are TGTGCCAGTTTACCGGGACAGGGCTCCTACGAGCAGTACTTC. This codes for CASLPGQGSYEQYF.

This chain connects TRBV15 to TRBJ2-7; D perhaps matches TRBD1 (6 bases). Germline V gene lookup returns CDR1 LNHNV and CDR2 YYDKDF (reference sequence). The CDR3 has 12 amino acids. Between the trimmed V and J ends, which lost 2 bases and 4 bases, there was a span of 6 bases. Written as DNA, the CDR3 is TGTGCCACCAGCAGACAGGGGTACGAGCAGTACTTC. It is translated as CATSRQGYEQYF. Full variable domain (rest looked up from reference TRBV15 and TRBJ2-7): DAMVIQNPRYQVTQFGKPVTLSCSQTLNHNVMYWYQQKSSQAPKLLFHYYDKDFNNEADTPDNFQSRRPNTSFCFLDIRSPGLGDTAMYLCATSRQGYEQYFGPGTRLTVT.

This chain joins TRBV7-2 and TRBJ2-7, with 9 bases aligning to TRBD2. V lost 4 bases and J lost 6; bases outside the gene matches: 10. The CDR3 spans 15 residues. The V gene's germline CDR1 is SGHTA and CDR2 FQGNSA. The CDR3 here is CASSSPPGLAGEQYF. For the CDR3, the DNA is TGTGCCAGCAGCTCCCCCCCGGGACTAGCTGGCGAGCAGTACTTC.

The chain combines TRBV30 with TRBJ1-6; D gene ambiguous. Germline-derived CDR1 and CDR2 are GTSNPN and SVGIG (reference sequence). Between the trimmed V and J ends, which lost 0 bases and 6 bases, there was a span of 9 bases. This CDR3 region has 14 residues. CDR3 nucleotides: TGTGCCTGGAGTGTACGGGTTTTTAATTCACCCCTCCACTTT. Translated: CAWSVRVFNSPLHF.

The V call is TRBV6-5, the J call TRBJ2-7; D unclear. This CDR3 has 12 amino acids. CDR1 MNHEY and CDR2 SVGAGI come from the germline V gene. V lost 8 bases to trimming and J lost 4 bases, with 12 bases between them. The CDR3 sequence is CASSPSLYEQYF. CDR3 in DNA: TGTGCCAGCTCACCCAGCCTATACGAGCAGTACTTC.

This clone has only one observation. Here the CDR3 DNA reads TGTGCCAGCAGTGAATTAAGGGGAATAGCGGCCTACAATGAGCAGTTCTTC. Its translation: CASSELRGIAAYNEQFF. The chain combines TRBV25-1 with TRBJ2-1; the D gene is possibly TRBD2 (6 bases). Germline V gene data show CDR1 as MGHDK and CDR2 as SYGVNS. The ends were cut back, 1 base at V and 2 bases at J, with 15 bases in the middle. This CDR3 is built from 17 residues.

The rearrangement uses TRBV19 and TRBJ1-2; D is unclear. Per germline, CDR1 LNHDA and CDR2 SQIVND (reference sequence). V was clipped by 7 bases and J by 2 bases, with 11 bases between them. The CDR3 contains 13 residues. The DNA of the CDR3 is TGTGCCAGTATAGGAAAGCTCAACTATGGCTACACCTTC. Its translation is CASIGKLNYGYTF.

The chain carries TRBV6-5 and TRBJ1-2; D gene unclear. Trimming stripped 2 bases from V and 8 bases from J, with 15 bases between. CDR1 is MNHEY and CDR2 is SVGAGI in the germline V gene. The CDR3 covers 14 residues. The CDR3 region is CASSYGPGGKGYTF. The DNA for the CDR3 is TGTGCCAGCAGTTACGGGCCCGGAGGGAAAGGCTACACCTTC.

This rearrangement joins TRBV6-1 to TRBJ2-1; weak D call: TRBD2 (6 bases). Germline V lookup: CDR1 MNHNS, CDR2 SASEGT. V dropped 1 base and J dropped 2 bases, with 21 bases sitting between them. The CDR3 is made up of 19 amino acids. The CDR3 sequence: CASSEGWGGGIAPYNEQFF. CDR3 nucleotide sequence: TGTGCCAGCAGTGAAGGGTGGGGTGGAGGGATAGCCCCCTACAATGAGCAGTTCTTC.

J is TRBJ2-5 and V is TRBV7-9; 12 bases are a match to TRBD1. This CDR3 spans 15 amino acids. Germline loops: CDR1 SEHNR, CDR2 FQNEAQ (reference sequence). The V gene end was trimmed by 4 bases and the J gene end by 7 bases; junction bases not matched to a gene: 7. CDR3: CASSSGQGAARTQYF. The CDR3, as DNA: TGTGCCAGCAGCTCGGGACAGGGGGCAGCGCGGACCCAGTACTTC.

This rearrangement joins TRBV9 to TRBJ1-1; TRBD1 might be the D (5 bases). Germline loops: CDR1 SGDLS, CDR2 YYNGEE. This CDR3 is built from 13 residues. The V and J ends lost 4 bases and 4 bases respectively, with 11 bases between them. CDR3 loop: CASSWGDGTEAFF. For the CDR3, the DNA is TGTGCCAGCAGCTGGGGGGACGGCACTGAAGCTTTCTTT.

The chain combines TRBV27 with TRBJ1-1; TRBD1 might be the D (6 bases). Trimming took off 4 bases at V and 3 bases at J, with 9 bases between the two ends. CDR1 is MNHEY and CDR2 is SMNVEV in the germline V gene (reference sequence). CDR3 size: 13 residues. CDR3 residues: CASSSYRDTEAFF. The CDR3 DNA follows: TGTGCCAGCAGTTCCTACAGGGACACTGAAGCTTTCTTT.

V gene TRBV5-4 combines with J gene TRBJ1-1; 11 bases line up with TRBD1. CDR3 size: 17 residues. After removal of 1 base from V and 7 bases from J, the junction contained 12 bases not matched to a gene. The V gene's germline CDR1 is SGHNT and CDR2 YYREEE (reference sequence). The CDR3 spells CASSLIGQGAPGLEAFF. The DNA of the CDR3 is TGTGCCAGCAGCTTGATCGGACAGGGGGCGCCGGGTCTTGAAGCTTTCTTT.

This clone turned up a few times. The chain combines TRBV9 with TRBJ1-2; D remains unclear. V gave up 6 bases and J gave up 0 bases, with 12 bases separating them. Germline V gene sequence: CDR1 SGDLS, CDR2 YYNGEE. The CDR3 runs 14 residues. The CDR3 spells CASTFGDSNYGYTF. Written as DNA, the CDR3 is TGTGCCAGCACCTTCGGGGATTCTAACTATGGCTACACCTTC. Full variable domain (outside the CDR3, taken from reference TRBV9 and TRBJ1-2): DSGVTQTPKHLITATGQRVTLRCSPRSGDLSVYWYQQSLDQGLQFLIQYYNGEERAKGNILERFSAQQFPDLHSELNLSSLELGDSALYFCASTFGDSNYGYTFGSGTRLTVV.

The J gene is TRBJ2-2, the V gene TRBV19, with 10 bases matching TRBD1. J gave up 6 bases and V 5 bases, and 9 bases lay outside the gene matches. CDR3 size: 16 residues. CDR1 LNHDA and CDR2 SQIVND come from the germline V gene (reference sequence). The CDR3: CASSLSRGTGAGELFF. The CDR3, as DNA: TGTGCCAGTAGTTTATCCCGAGGGACAGGGGCCGGGGAGCTGTTTTTT.

The chain joins TRBV5-4 to TRBJ2-7; 8 bases are shared with TRBD1. With 0 bases clipped from V and 6 bases from J, the junction kept 5 bases outside the gene matches. There are 14 residues in the CDR3. Germline V gene data show CDR1 as SGHNT and CDR2 as YYREEE (reference sequence). For the CDR3, the DNA is TGTGCCAGCAGCTTGGAAGCTACAGGGGGCGAGCAGTACTTC. Residues: CASSLEATGGEQYF.

The chain carries TRBV30 and TRBJ2-5; 7 bases match TRBD2. CDR3 length: 14 residues. Looked up from germline, CDR1 is GTSNPN and CDR2 is SVGIG (reference sequence). Losses at the gene ends were 3 bases for V and 1 base for J; bases not matched to a gene: 5. The CDR3 DNA reads as TGTGCCTGGAGAGGACTAGGGGTCCAAGAGACCCAGTACTTC. Amino acids: CAWRGLGVQETQYF.

The J gene is TRBJ2-2, the V gene TRBV6-5; possibly TRBD2 for D (6 bases). Germline CDR1 MNHEY, CDR2 SVGAGI. The CDR3 is 16 residues long. The ends were cut back, 2 bases at V and 5 bases at J, with 15 bases in the middle. This CDR3 is CASSYDGGRGTGELFF. The DNA for the CDR3 is TGTGCCAGCAGTTACGACGGGGGTAGGGGTACCGGGGAGCTGTTTTTT.

The chain combines TRBV14 with TRBJ2-5, with no clear D. V was pared by 4 bases and J by 2 bases, with 8 bases between. The CDR3 runs to 13 residues. The germline V gene has CDR1 SGHDN and CDR2 FVKESK. The CDR3 here is CASSLNLQETQYF. In nucleotides, the CDR3 is TGTGCCAGCAGCCTTAATTTACAAGAGACCCAGTACTTC.